This T cell receptor (beta chain) is drawn from a study of neurological immune-mediated disorders (dated by TCRdb to about 2019). Turning to the overall study: The study compared peripheral blood TCR-beta repertoires of HTLV-I-associated myelopathy (HAM/TSP) patients, multiple sclerosis patients and healthy controls using UMI-based sequencing. The cohort comprised about 68 subjects: around 15 HAM/TSP patients, 35 or so multiple sclerosis patients and about 20 healthy controls. The 95 to 110 TCR-beta libraries covered PBMC samples along with longitudinal samples, technical triplicates, and paired sorted CD4+ and CD8+ T-cell subsets. Overall study results and their limits: Expanded clones from different subjects shared no identical CDR3 amino acid sequences, which suggests that TCR-beta repertoires were private in all groups. The highest TCR clonal expansion was observed in HAM/TSP patients, whereas the lowest was observed in MS patients, even when compared with healthy controls.

Unsorted PBMC libraries were generated from 2 million PBMCs stored in RNAlater at -80 °C until RNA extraction. Peripheral blood underwent Ficoll-Hypaque density gradient centrifugation to isolate PBMCs, which were then cryopreserved in liquid nitrogen. cDNA synthesis used template-switch 5'RACE with a primer carrying a 10-nucleotide random unique molecular identifier tagging each TCR transcript. Over 170 million TCR-beta sequences, covering 15-18 subjects, were produced in each sequencing run. The RNeasy kit was used to extract total RNA. TCR-beta VDJ regions were amplified with primers for the TCR constant region and the 5'RACE anchor, using the KAPA Real-time Library Amplification kit. Sample indexes and Illumina adaptors were added in a first PCR, and a second PCR then increased library yield. The roughly 650 bp TCR product was size-selected on a 2% E-gel SizeSelection system after Ampure bead purification. Before pooling, library quality was assessed on a Bioanalyzer, concentration was determined with Qubit, and library quantification was performed with the Kapa Library Quantification kit. Paired-end 2 x 150 bp sequencing of the libraries was performed on an Illumina HiSeq 2500. To increase sequence diversity, about 25-31% phiX was spiked into each library pool. The published analysis was carried out like this. Quality-filtered reads were processed with the UMI-based MiGEC pipeline, and over 75% of raw TCR sequences were removed by the MiGEC pipeline during error correction. IMGT germline references were used for aligning VDJ genes, and each clonotype was defined as a unique CDR3 amino acid sequence together with its V-J genes. VDJtools evaluated clonal expansion, Shannon diversity and CDR3 relatedness (CalcPairwiseDistances, ClusterSamples); CLCbio workbench built phylogenetic trees. Expanded clones were defined as having at least 8 unique UMIs, based on coefficient-of-variation modelling across technical triplicates. The public reads were reanalyzed by TCRdb: fastp trimming at Q25, MiXCR alignment, in-frame beta chains only. Each CDR3 protein appears once, grouped with its most common genes and DNA. The V and J calls were not made by the authors but by TCRdb's processing. The sample profile shows 55,000 to 75,000 distinct CDR3 sequences; roughly 13% of them were found once. Of the sample, about 10% falls within the top ten clones.

Of note for this clonotype: This clone's antigen is unknown. Base qualities are not provided; no much larger clone lies one nucleotide away.

Spanning cysteine to phenylalanine, the CDR3 consists of 14 amino acids. The retained sequence is limited to the CDR3, 42 bases, with the frame set at the first base. The CDR1 and CDR2 encoded by the germline V gene (reference sequence) are SEHNR and FQNEAQ. The junction shows trimming of 3 bases on V and 6 bases on J, plus 15 bases between the germline ends. The sequence was obtained from a woman aged 55-69 years with HTLV-1-associated myelopathy (HAM/TSP). Specimen: PBMCs. The V and J segments used are TRBV7-9 and TRBJ2-7; the D gene could be either TRBD1 or TRBD2, each agreeing at 5 bases. The CDR3 here reads CASSFYEGNLEQYF. DNA sequence: TGTGCCAGCAGCTTTTACGAGGGGAACCTCGAGCAGTACTTC.